These 6 T cell receptor beta chains originate from one sample sequenced in a study of cytomegalovirus exposure and HLA in healthy donors. PCR employed 60 Vbeta and 13 Jbeta primers. Clones were sequenced by immunoSEQ multiplex PCR, and TCRdb holds only the in-frame ones, with some missing. The table records fewer than 200,000 clones, approximately 78% of them present only once. Sequencing was carried out using PBMCs. Source of these receptors: a woman younger than 30 in good health and CMV-seronegative.

This clone was found once. The V call is TRBV5-5, the J call TRBJ2-3; 14 positions match TRBD2. The CDR3 runs to 17 residues. With 3 bases clipped from V and 3 bases from J, the junction kept 6 bases outside the gene matches. From germline, CDR1 is SGHKS and CDR2 YYEKEE (reference sequence). The CDR3 nucleotides are TGTGCCAGCAGCTCCCAGGGACTAGCGGGAGTAACAGATACGCAGTATTTT. It translates to CASSSQGLAGVTDTQYF.

The chain couples TRBV9 to TRBJ1-2; 7 positions agree with TRBD1. V shed 1 base and J 6 bases; nucleotides not matched to a gene: 12. The length of the CDR3 is 16 residues. The V gene's germline CDR1 is SGDLS and CDR2 YYNGEE. CDR3 region: CASSVSGRGTGNGYTF. CDR3 sequence (DNA): TGTGCCAGCAGCGTATCGGGCAGGGGGACTGGAAATGGCTACACCTTC.

V usage is TRBV6-6 and J usage is TRBJ2-7, with 9 bases that match TRBD1. Germline V gene lookup returns CDR1 MNHNY and CDR2 SVGAGI (reference sequence). V gave up 5 bases and J gave up 3 bases; unmatched junction bases: 5. This CDR3 spans 14 amino acids. Here the CDR3 reads CASSPGTGIYEQYF. CDR3 DNA sequence: TGTGCCAGCAGTCCCGGGACAGGGATCTACGAGCAGTACTTC.

The V gene is TRBV5-1, the J gene TRBJ1-2; TRBD1 matches 7 bases. The V gene's germline CDR1 is SGHRS and CDR2 YFSETQ. The CDR3 length is 14 residues. V lost 2 bases to trimming and J lost 2 bases; unmatched junction nucleotides: 3. CDR3 nucleotides: TGCGCCAGCAGCTTAGGGGACAGAAACTATGGCTACACCTTC. This codes for CASSLGDRNYGYTF.

The chain links TRBV5-4 to TRBJ2-1; tentative D call: TRBD1 (5 bases). Trimming removed 0 bases from V and 3 bases from J, with 10 bases in between. The CDR3 totals 15 residues. From germline, CDR1 is SGHNT and CDR2 YYREEE (reference sequence). The CDR3 DNA sequence: TGTGCCAGCAGCTTGGGGACAAACGGCTACAATGAGCAGTTCTTC. Its protein product is CASSLGTNGYNEQFF.

This sequence joins TRBV7-9 and TRBJ2-7; 12 bases match TRBD1. Germline values: CDR1 SEHNR, CDR2 FQNEAQ (reference sequence). V shed 5 bases and J 6 bases; nucleotides not matched to a gene: 11. The CDR3 runs 16 residues. The CDR3 DNA reads as TGTGCCAGCAGCGCCGGGGACAGGGGGCTACGGCGCGAGCAGTACTTC. It yields the protein CASSAGDRGLRREQYF.